This is a list of T cell receptor beta chains from one sample in a study of spatial heterogeneity in lung cancer. Each CDR3 protein is one row after TCRdb ran MiXCR on the 5' RACE reads. In the table there are approximately 8,800 distinct CDR3 sequences, around 12% of which are singletons. The specimen comprised lung tumor tissue, sampled at surgery. The receptor source for this set is a male donor with early-stage non-small cell lung cancer. Both conserved end residues are part of each CDR3. D genes are given only for firm matches. Expanded clones are given a class, and other clones once, few, many or no size at all.

v_gene	j_gene	d_gene	abundance	CDR3nt	CDR3aa
TRBV6-6	TRBJ1-1	-	-	TGTGCCAGCAGTTACTCAGTAGCGGAAGCTTTCTTT	CASSYSVAEAFF
TRBV20-1	TRBJ2-1	TRBD2	once	TGCAGTGCTAGAGTTCTTAGACTAGCGGGAGCCGCTGAGCAGTTCTTC	CSARVLRLAGAAEQFF
TRBV20-1	TRBJ1-6	-	many	TGCAGTGCTAGTTTCGGACCGACATCTAATTCACCCCTCCACTTT	CSASFGPTSNSPLHF
TRBV28	TRBJ2-7	-	many	TGTGCCAGGGAGTGCGTCCGTCCCTACGAGCAGTACTTC	CARECVRPYEQYF
TRBV12-5	TRBJ2-3	-	many	TGTCCCCAGATCGCCCGGTCAGATACGCAGTATTTT	CPQIARSDTQYF
TRBV5-4	TRBJ2-3	-	-	TGTGCCAGCAGCTTGGAAATCCTACCCACAGATACGCAGTATTTT	CASSLEILPTDTQYF
TRBV7-9	TRBJ2-1	TRBD2	medium-sized	TGTGCCAGCAGCCCCCCGGGACTAGCGGTGAATGAGCAGTTCTTC	CASSPPGLAVNEQFF
TRBV2	TRBJ2-2	TRBD1	many	TGTGCCAGCAGTTTTGGACAGGCGAACACCGGGGAGCTGTTTTTT	CASSFGQANTGELFF
TRBV11-2	TRBJ1-1	TRBD1	medium-sized	TGTGCCAGCAGCATCAGGGGGAGCACTGAAGCTTTCTTT	CASSIRGSTEAFF
TRBV29-1	TRBJ1-1	-	few	TGCAGCGCCCGGACCGACAGCACGAACACTGAAGCTTTCTTT	CSARTDSTNTEAFF
TRBV4-3	TRBJ2-7	TRBD1	medium-sized	TGCGCCAGCAGCATCCGGACAGGGACCTACGAGCAGTACTTC	CASSIRTGTYEQYF
TRBV25-1	TRBJ2-1	TRBD1	many	TGTGCCAGCAGTGGGGACAGCTACAATGAGCAGTTCTTC	CASSGDSYNEQFF
TRBV7-8	TRBJ2-2	-	-	TGTGCCAGCAGCTTATCATCCGCGCACACCGGGGAGCTGTTTTTT	CASSLSSAHTGELFF
TRBV20-1	TRBJ2-3	TRBD2	medium-sized	TGCAGTGCTAGCCTGGGACTAGCGGGAGGGGCAGATACGCAGTATTTT	CSASLGLAGGADTQYF
TRBV28	TRBJ1-2	-	few	TGTGCCAGCGCCGGGGCACCCACTAACTATGGCTACACCTTC	CASAGAPTNYGYTF
TRBV12-3/TRBV12-4	TRBJ2-3	-	many	TGTGCCAGCAGTTTACTGGGCAGAACAGATACGCAGTATTTT	CASSLLGRTDTQYF
TRBV20-1	TRBJ1-2	TRBD1	medium-sized	TGCAGTGCTAGAGGACAGGGACGAGATGGCTACACCTTC	CSARGQGRDGYTF
TRBV30	TRBJ2-5	-	many	TGTGCCTGGAGTGTAGGCCACGACCAAGAGACCCAGTACTTC	CAWSVGHDQETQYF
TRBV7-9	TRBJ2-2	-	many	TGTGCCAGCAGCTTTCCAGGGAGAGGCGGGGAGCTGTTTTTT	CASSFPGRGGELFF
TRBV2	TRBJ2-7	TRBD2	-	TGTGCCAGCTTGACTAGCGGGGGGCCCATCTCCTACGAGCAGTACTTC	CASLTSGGPISYEQYF
TRBV3-1	TRBJ2-3	TRBD2	many	TGTGCCAGCAGCCAAGCCGGCGGGAGCGGAGAGTCGGGAGATACGCAGTATTTT	CASSQAGGSGESGDTQYF
TRBV29-1	TRBJ2-7	-	many	TGCAGCGTTCTTAGGGACCCCTCCTCCTACGAGCAGTACTTC	CSVLRDPSSYEQYF
TRBV19	TRBJ1-5	-	-	TGTGCCAGTAGTAGGGGGAGCGATCAGCCCCAGCATTTT	CASSRGSDQPQHF
TRBV20-1	TRBJ1-2	-	many	TGCAGTGCCCACGCTGGGGGGGCCTATGGCTACACCTTC	CSAHAGGAYGYTF
TRBV10-3	TRBJ2-3	-	-	TGTGCCATCAGCGCCGGGCTGCCTGCCTCGTGGGGCACAGATACGCAGTATTTT	CAISAGLPASWGTDTQYF